This T cell receptor (beta chain) was retrieved from a study of T cells of healthy individuals. This clonotype came up many times. TCRdb used MiXCR to reprocess the 5' RACE reads, holding one entry per CDR3 protein. Here the sample spans roughly 87,000 distinct CDR3 sequences, around 17% being singletons. Germline V gives CDR1 MNHEY, CDR2 SVGEGT. Between the trimmed V and J ends, which lost 7 bases and 3 bases, there was a span of 15 bases. The CDR3 runs 15 residues. The receptor was derived from a human donor in good health. V and J are TRBV6-2 or TRBV6-3 and TRBJ2-2; D ambiguous. The CDR3 DNA follows: TGTGCCAGCACCCCCGGGTCAGGAGACACCGGGGAGCTGTTTTTT. Protein sequence: CASTPGSGDTGELFF.